This TCR beta chain was identified during a study of cytomegalovirus exposure and HLA in healthy donors. Germline V gene sequence: CDR1 MGHDK, CDR2 SYGVNS. Trimming took 0 bases from V and 1 from J, leaving 9 bases between them. The CDR3 contains 15 residues. PCR primers comprised 60 Vbeta and 13 Jbeta primers. Assay used: immunoSEQ multiplex PCR; TCRdb lists only in-frame clones, some missing. The table lists around 110,000 clones, 75% to 85% of them singletons. Source material: PBMCs. The TCR comes from a young woman in good health and CMV-seropositive. V is TRBV25-1 and J is TRBJ1-1; D is unresolved. CDR3 DNA sequence: TGTGCCAGCAGTGAATATGACCCGGGGAACACTGAAGCTTTCTTT. Translated: CASSEYDPGNTEAFF.